This TCR beta chain was identified in a study of somatic mutations in cytotoxic T cells in rheumatoid arthritis. Overall study findings and caveats: No multiple-comparison adjustment was applied to the slight TRBV07 underrepresentation in rheumatoid arthritis patients.

Germline V lookup: CDR1 MDHEN, CDR2 SYDVKM. This CDR3 comprises 16 residues. With V trimmed by 5 bases and J by 7 bases, 12 bases remained unmatched. The data were produced by immunoSEQ multiplex PCR, yet TCRdb's version contains in-frame clones alone and is incomplete. Of about 10,000 clones in the sample, around 77% were seen once. A remark on this clone: Its cognate antigen is unknown.

The chain employs TRBV28 and TRBJ2-1; 9 bases are shared with TRBD2. The TCR comes from a man in his forties or fifties in good health. Specimen: CD8+ T cells sorted from blood. Here the CDR3 DNA reads TGTGCCAGCAGTCCCCAGGGACTAGCCTGGGGAAATGAGCAGTTCTTC. Encoded protein: CASSPQGLAWGNEQFF.